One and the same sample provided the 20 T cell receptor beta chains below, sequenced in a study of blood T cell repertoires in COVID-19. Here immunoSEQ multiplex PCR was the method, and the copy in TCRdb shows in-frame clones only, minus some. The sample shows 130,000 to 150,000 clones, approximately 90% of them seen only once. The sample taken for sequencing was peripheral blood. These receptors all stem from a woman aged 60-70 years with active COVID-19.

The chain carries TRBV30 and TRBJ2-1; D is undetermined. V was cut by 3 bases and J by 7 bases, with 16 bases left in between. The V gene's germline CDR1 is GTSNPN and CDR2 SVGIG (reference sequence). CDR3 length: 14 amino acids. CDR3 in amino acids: CAWSPGLPFNEQFF. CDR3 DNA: TGTGCCTGGAGCCCCGGGTTACCATTTAATGAGCAGTTCTTC. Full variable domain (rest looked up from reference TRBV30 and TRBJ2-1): SQTIHQWPATLVQPVGSPLSLECTVEGTSNPNLYWYRQAAGRGLQLLFYSVGIGQISSEVPQNLSASRPQDRQFILSSKKLLLSDSGFYLCAWSPGLPFNEQFFGPGTRLTVL.

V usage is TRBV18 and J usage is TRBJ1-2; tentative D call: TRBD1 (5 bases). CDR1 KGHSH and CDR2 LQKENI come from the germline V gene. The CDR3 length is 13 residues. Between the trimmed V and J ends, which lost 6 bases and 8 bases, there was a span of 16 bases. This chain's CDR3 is CASSFDSSGGYTF. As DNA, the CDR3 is TGTGCCAGCTCCTTCGACAGTTCCGGAGGCTACACCTTC.

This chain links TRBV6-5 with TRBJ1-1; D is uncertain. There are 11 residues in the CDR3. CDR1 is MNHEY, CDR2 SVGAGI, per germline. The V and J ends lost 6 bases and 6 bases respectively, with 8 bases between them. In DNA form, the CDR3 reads TGTGCCAGCAGGAACACAGCTGAAGCTTTCTTT. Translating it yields CASRNTAEAFF.

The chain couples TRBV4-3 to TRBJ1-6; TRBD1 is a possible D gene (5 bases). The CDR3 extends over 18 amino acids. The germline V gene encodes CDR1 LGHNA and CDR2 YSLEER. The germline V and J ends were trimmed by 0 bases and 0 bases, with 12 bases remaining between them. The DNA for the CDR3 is TGCGCCAGCAGCCAAGATGGTCGGGGGAGCTCCTATAATTCACCCCTCCACTTT. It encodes CASSQDGRGSSYNSPLHF.

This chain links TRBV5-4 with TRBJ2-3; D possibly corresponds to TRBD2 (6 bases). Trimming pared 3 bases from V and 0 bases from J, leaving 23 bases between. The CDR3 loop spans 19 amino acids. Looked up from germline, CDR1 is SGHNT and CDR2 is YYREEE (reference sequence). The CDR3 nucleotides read TGTGCCAGCAGCTGGGACGGCCTTTATAGCGGAACTAGCACAGATACGCAGTATTTT. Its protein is CASSWDGLYSGTSTDTQYF.

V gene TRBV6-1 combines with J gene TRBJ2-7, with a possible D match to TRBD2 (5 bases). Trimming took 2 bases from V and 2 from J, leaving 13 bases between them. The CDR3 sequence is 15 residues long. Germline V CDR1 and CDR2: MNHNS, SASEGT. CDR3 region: CASSELAEATYEQYF. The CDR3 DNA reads TGTGCCAGCAGTGAATTGGCGGAGGCGACCTACGAGCAGTACTTC.

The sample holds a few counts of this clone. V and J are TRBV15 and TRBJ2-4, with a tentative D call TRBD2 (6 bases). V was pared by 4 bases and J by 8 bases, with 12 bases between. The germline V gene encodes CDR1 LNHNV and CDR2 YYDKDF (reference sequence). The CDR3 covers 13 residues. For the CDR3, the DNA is TGTGCCACCAGCACGCGGAGGGGTGACATTCAGTACTTC. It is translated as CATSTRRGDIQYF.

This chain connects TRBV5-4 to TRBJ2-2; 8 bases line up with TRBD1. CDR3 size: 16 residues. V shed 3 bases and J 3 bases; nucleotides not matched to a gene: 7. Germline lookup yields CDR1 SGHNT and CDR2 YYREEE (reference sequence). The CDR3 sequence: CASSSGQGVDTGELFF. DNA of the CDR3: TGTGCCAGCAGCTCCGGACAGGGAGTAGACACCGGGGAGCTGTTTTTT.

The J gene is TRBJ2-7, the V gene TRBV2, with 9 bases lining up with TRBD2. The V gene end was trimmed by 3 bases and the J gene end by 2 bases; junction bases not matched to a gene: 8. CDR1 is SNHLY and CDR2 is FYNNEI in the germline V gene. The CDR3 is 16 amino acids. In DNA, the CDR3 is TGTGCCAGCAGTGACCGGACTAGCGCCTTCACCTACGAGCAGTACTTC. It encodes CASSDRTSAFTYEQYF.

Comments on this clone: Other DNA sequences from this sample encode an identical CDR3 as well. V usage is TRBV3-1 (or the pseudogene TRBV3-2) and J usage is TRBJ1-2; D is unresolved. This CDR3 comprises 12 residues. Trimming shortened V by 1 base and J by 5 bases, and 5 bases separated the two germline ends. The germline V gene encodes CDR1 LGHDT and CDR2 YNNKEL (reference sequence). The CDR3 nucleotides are TGTGCCAGCAGCCAAGGACTATATGGCTACACCTTC. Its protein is CASSQGLYGYTF.

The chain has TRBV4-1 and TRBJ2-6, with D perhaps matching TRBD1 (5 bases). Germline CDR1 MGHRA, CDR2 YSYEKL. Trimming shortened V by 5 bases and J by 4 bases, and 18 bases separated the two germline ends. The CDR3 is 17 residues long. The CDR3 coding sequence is TGCGCCAGCAGCTACAGGTCCCCCCTGGTAGGGGCCAACGTCCTGACTTTC. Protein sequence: CASSYRSPLVGANVLTF.

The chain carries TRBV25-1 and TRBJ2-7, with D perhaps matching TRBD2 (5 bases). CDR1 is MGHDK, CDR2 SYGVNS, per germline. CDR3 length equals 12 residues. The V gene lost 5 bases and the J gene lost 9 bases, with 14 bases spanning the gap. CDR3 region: CASSIDRGRQYF. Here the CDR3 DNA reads TGTGCCAGCAGTATAGATCGAGGGAGGCAGTACTTC.

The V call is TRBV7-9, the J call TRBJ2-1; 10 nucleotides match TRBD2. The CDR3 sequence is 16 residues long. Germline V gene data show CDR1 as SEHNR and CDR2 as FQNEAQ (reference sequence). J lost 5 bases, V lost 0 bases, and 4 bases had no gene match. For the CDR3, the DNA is TGTGCCAGCAGCTTAGCCGGGACTAGCGCAAACAATGAGCAGTTCTTC. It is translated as CASSLAGTSANNEQFF.

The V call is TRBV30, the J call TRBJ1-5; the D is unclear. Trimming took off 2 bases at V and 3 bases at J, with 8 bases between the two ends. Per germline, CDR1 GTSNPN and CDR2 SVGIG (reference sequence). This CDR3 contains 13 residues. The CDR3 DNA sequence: TGTGCCTGGAGTAGGGAGAACAATCAGCCCCAGCATTTT. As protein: CAWSRENNQPQHF.

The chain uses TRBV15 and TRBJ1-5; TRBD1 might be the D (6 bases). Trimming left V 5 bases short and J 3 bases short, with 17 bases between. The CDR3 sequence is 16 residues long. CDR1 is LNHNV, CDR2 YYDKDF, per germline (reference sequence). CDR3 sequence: CATSRIFTGFNQPQHF. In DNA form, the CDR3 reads TGTGCCACCAGCCGTATTTTTACAGGGTTCAATCAGCCCCAGCATTTT.

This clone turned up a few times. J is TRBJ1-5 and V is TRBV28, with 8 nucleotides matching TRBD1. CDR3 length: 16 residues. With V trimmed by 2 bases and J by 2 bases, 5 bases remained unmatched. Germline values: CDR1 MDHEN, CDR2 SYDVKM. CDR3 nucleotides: TGTGCCAGCAGTTTAAGGTCGGACAGGGGCAATCAGCCCCAGCATTTT. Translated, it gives CASSLRSDRGNQPQHF.

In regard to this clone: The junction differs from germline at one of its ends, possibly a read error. CDR3 sequence (DNA): TGTGCTAGCAGCTTAGATACATTGACTAGGGAGCTGTTTTTT. Its protein is CASSLDTLTRELFF. The V and J genes are TRBV7-7 and TRBJ2-2; possibly TRBD2 for D (5 bases). This CDR3 has 14 residues. Germline V CDR1 and CDR2: SSHAT, FNYEAQ (reference sequence).

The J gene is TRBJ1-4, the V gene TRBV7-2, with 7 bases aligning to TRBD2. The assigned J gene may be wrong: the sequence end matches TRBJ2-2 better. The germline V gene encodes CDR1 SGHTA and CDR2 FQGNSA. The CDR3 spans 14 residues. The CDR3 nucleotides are TGTGCCAGCAGCTTAGCCTGGGAGGGGAGGGAGCTGTTTTTT. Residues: CASSLAWEGRELFF.

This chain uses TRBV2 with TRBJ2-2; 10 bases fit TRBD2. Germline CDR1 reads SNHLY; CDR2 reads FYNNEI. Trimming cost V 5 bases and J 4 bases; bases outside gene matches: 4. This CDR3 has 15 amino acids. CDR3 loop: CASSSGTSVTGELFF. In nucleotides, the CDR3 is TGTGCCAGCAGTTCCGGGACTAGCGTCACCGGGGAGCTGTTTTTT.

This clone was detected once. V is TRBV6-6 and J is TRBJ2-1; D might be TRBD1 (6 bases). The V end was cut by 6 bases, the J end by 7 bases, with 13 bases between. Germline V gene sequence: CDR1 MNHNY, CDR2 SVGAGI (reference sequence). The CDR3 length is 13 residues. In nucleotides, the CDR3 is TGTGCCAGCAGGGGCCAGGGGCTAAATGAGCAGTTCTTC. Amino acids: CASRGQGLNEQFF.